Below, one T cell receptor (beta chain) is given with its context. The antigen remains unidentified. The data derive from a study of T cells in Graves' hyperthyroidism and ophthalmopathy. Study-wide results and limits: Expanded thyroid clonotypes (above 0.001) were mostly also found in blood.

It was RNA transcripts that yielded the amplified TCR beta CDR3 regions. HTBI primers were employed in a first-round RT-PCR of the TCR CDR3. Using its own MiXCR run on the multiplex PCR reads, TCRdb lists one record per CDR3 protein. Of some 300,000 distinct CDR3 sequences in the sample, approximately 17% were seen once. Patients counted as stable if ophthalmopathy did not develop within 18 months. Clinical symptoms, serum thyroxine and TRAb, thyroid ultrasound and orbital computed tomography were used for the diagnoses. The CDR3 is made up of 14 amino acids. V was clipped by 6 bases and J by 3 bases; unmatched bases: 4. Germline CDR1 DFQATT, CDR2 SNEGSKA (reference sequence).

Sequencing was performed on blood. This sequence joins TRBV20-1 and TRBJ2-2, with 10 bases that match TRBD1. This clonotype was sampled from a man aged 25-45 years with Graves' hyperthyroidism. CDR3 DNA: TGCAGTGCAACGACAGGGGGCGACACCGGGGAGCTGTTTTTT. Protein sequence: CSATTGGDTGELFF.